The source of this TCR beta chain is a study of blood T cell repertoires in COVID-19 (dated by TCRdb to the early 2020s). Some background on the complete study: The collaborator samples originated in the United States, Italy and Spain and spanned the acute and convalescent phases of COVID-19. The prospective study material was composed of cDNA or gDNA derived from T cells, B-cell-depleted T cells, or PBMCs. Deeply sampled blood TCRbeta repertoires from subjects exposed to, actively infected with, or recovered from COVID-19 were included in the dataset. The repertoires were made available in a free public database intended to serve as a resource for research on the immune response to SARS-CoV-2. Samples were obtained from the ongoing ImmuneRACE study (first 160 participants) and from over a thousand subjects provided by 6 global collaborators. A de-identified subject ID, COVID-19 status, age in years and sex were almost always included in the sample metadata. Where available, HLA class I and class II types were obtained from metadata supplied by the sample provider rather than from assay-based typing.

Whole blood was collected in K2EDTA tubes by collaborating institutions according to the institutions' own protocols. For TCRbeta analysis, collaborators shipped samples as frozen whole blood, isolated PBMCs, or DNA extracted from either of those sample types. TCRbeta CDR3 regions were amplified from genomic DNA by means of the immunoSEQ Assay, a bias-controlled multiplex PCR. In the source study's methods: Within the assay, amplification of reference gene primers was used to estimate how many nucleated cells each sample contained. To quantify the absolute abundance of each unique TCRbeta CDR3 rearrangement, sequence reads were collapsed and filtered. For each sample, productive Simpson clonality was calculated by taking the square root of Simpson's diversity index across productive rearrangements. TCRdb obtained this table from immuneACCESS and retained in-frame rearrangements with V and J assigned. These tables miss some clones; where compared with another copy, unresolved V genes account for less than half of the shortfall, and the remainder is unexplained. For V, J and clone size, that table is used; D and trimming come from the DNA. In all, the sample holds approximately 21,000 clones, and approximately 86% of those were seen once. The leading ten clones occupy 15% to 20% of the sample.

Inclusive of the bounding cysteine and phenylalanine, the CDR3 is 13 residues long. The only DNA kept is the CDR3, 39 bases in frame from the first base. Trimming removed 4 bases from V and 8 bases from J; the gene matches leave 8 bases unexplained. CDR1 and CDR2, per the germline V gene, are SGHDT and YYEEEE. About this clone itself: Which antigen it targets is not known. Base-call qualities are not available, and no considerably larger clone is one nucleotide away.

What the study reported, not specific to this receptor: The amount of clinical and demographic metadata varied by source and participant and was provided uncurated.

Material: peripheral blood. The source is a human donor with acute or convalescent COVID-19. The donor label of this sample is uncertain. The rearranged chain carries TRBV5-6 and TRBJ1-2; TRBD1 agrees with 7 junctional bases. The bases read TGTGCCAGCAGCCGAGGGGGCGCCATGGGCTACACCTTC. Translated, it reads CASSRGGAMGYTF.